The next 30 T cell receptor beta chains were all read from a single sample in a study of early T cells in non-severe SARS-CoV-2 infection. TCRdb reprocessed the 5' RACE reads via MiXCR and lists one record per CDR3 protein. The top ten hold approximately 11% of the sample, which has 65,000 to 95,000 distinct CDR3 sequences, roughly 13% seen once. Sequences were obtained from whole blood. All receptors come from an adult who was a healthcare worker with PCR-confirmed SARS-CoV-2 infection or an uninfected control (not recorded which).

A remark on this clonotype: The junction differs from germline at one of its ends, possibly a read error. The J gene is TRBJ2-3, the V gene TRBV18; 9 positions match TRBD2. The CDR3 contains 17 residues. Germline CDR1 reads KGHSH; CDR2 reads LQKENI. This chain's CDR3 is CVSSPPGLAGDTDTQYF. The DNA of the CDR3 is TGTGTCAGCTCACCACCCGGGTTAGCGGGGGATACAGATACGCAGTATTTT.

The J gene is TRBJ1-4, the V gene TRBV5-5; D gene ambiguous. V lost 0 bases and J 8 bases, leaving 8 bases between the germline ends. CDR1 SGHKS and CDR2 YYEKEE come from the germline V gene (reference sequence). The CDR3 consists of 13 residues. The CDR3 reads CASSLAGGEKLFF. CDR3 nucleotide sequence: TGTGCCAGCAGCTTGGCGGGTGGCGAAAAACTGTTTTTT.

This clonotype turned up a few times. The V gene is TRBV11-2, the J gene TRBJ1-1, with no clear D. The CDR3 is 12 residues long. The V end was cut by 3 bases, the J end by 2 bases, with 4 bases between. The germline V gene encodes CDR1 SGHAT and CDR2 FQNNGV. The CDR3 region has the DNA TGTGCCAGCAGCTTGATTAACACTGAAGCTTTCTTT. This gives the protein CASSLINTEAFF. Looking up the rest from reference TRBV11-2 and TRBJ1-1 gives the full variable domain: EAGVAQSPRYKIIEKRQSVAFWCNPISGHATLYWYQQILGQGPKLLIQFQNNGVVDDSQLPKDRFSAERLKGVDSTLKIQPAKLEDSAVYLCASSLINTEAFFGQGTRLTVV.

The chain is built from TRBV7-9 and TRBJ1-6; no clear D gene. The CDR3 is 14 residues long. Germline lookup yields CDR1 SEHNR and CDR2 FQNEAQ (reference sequence). Trimming left V 5 bases short and J 7 bases short, with 12 bases between. CDR3 nucleotide sequence: TGTGCCAGCAGCCACGACGCGAAAAATTCACCCCTCCACTTT. This encodes CASSHDAKNSPLHF.

This clonotype occurred many times. This chain uses TRBV12-3 or TRBV12-4 with TRBJ1-1; D not certain. There are 13 residues in the CDR3. The V end lost 7 bases, the J end lost 0 bases, and 9 bases lay between the germline ends. The CDR3 protein is CASTPQMNTEAFF. CDR3 nucleotide sequence: TGTGCCAGCACTCCTCAGATGAACACTGAAGCTTTCTTT.

There are many counts of this clonotype. The chain couples TRBV12-3 or TRBV12-4 to TRBJ1-5, with 9 nucleotides matching TRBD1. This CDR3 is built from 15 residues. V lost 6 bases to trimming and J lost 2 bases; unmatched junction nucleotides: 5. The CDR3 sequence is CASRGTGGGNQPQHF. DNA for the CDR3: TGTGCCAGCAGAGGTACAGGGGGCGGCAATCAGCCCCAGCATTTT.

J is TRBJ2-7 and V is TRBV12-3 or TRBV12-4; maybe TRBD2 (7 bases). This CDR3 has 14 residues. Trimming shortened V by 1 base and J by 5 bases, and 12 bases separated the two germline ends. DNA of the CDR3: TGTGCCAGCAGTTTAGGGCAGGGGAGGGACGAGCAGTACTTC. It yields the protein CASSLGQGRDEQYF.

The V and J genes are TRBV5-1 and TRBJ2-2; D is uncertain. The germline V and J ends were trimmed by 5 bases and 1 base, with 9 bases remaining between them. Germline lookup yields CDR1 SGHRS and CDR2 YFSETQ. The CDR3 covers 14 residues. CDR3 region: CASRQSENTGELFF. CDR3 DNA sequence: TGCGCCAGCAGGCAGAGCGAGAACACCGGGGAGCTGTTTTTT.

This clonotype was picked up a small number of times. The gene calls are TRBV7-3 and TRBJ1-1; possibly TRBD1 for D (6 bases). The germline CDR1 and CDR2 sequences are SGHTA and FQGTGA. The CDR3 contains 15 residues. V was trimmed by 2 bases and J by 1 base, leaving 11 bases between them. The CDR3 nucleotides read TGTGCCAGCAGCTTATCTGGGGGACAGAACACTGAAGCTTTCTTT. Protein sequence: CASSLSGGQNTEAFF.

Only a few counts were recorded for this clonotype. J is TRBJ2-5 and V is TRBV27, with TRBD2 as a possible D gene (7 bases). Trimming took off 5 bases at V and 2 bases at J, with 30 bases between the two ends. The CDR3 extends over 20 amino acids. The germline V gene encodes CDR1 MNHEY and CDR2 SMNVEV (reference sequence). This chain's CDR3 is CASSPTIRAGTSGRQETQYF. CDR3 nucleotide sequence: TGTGCCAGCAGTCCCACAATTCGGGCGGGGACATCCGGGAGGCAAGAGACCCAGTACTTC.

V usage is TRBV7-2 and J usage is TRBJ1-6; D is uncertain. The germline V gene encodes CDR1 SGHTA and CDR2 FQGNSA. CDR3 length: 14 residues. V was clipped by 3 bases and J by 5 bases, with 8 bases between them. The CDR3 DNA reads as TGTGCCAGCAGCTTTGACGGAGATAATTCACCCCTCCACTTT. Translation gives CASSFDGDNSPLHF. The variable domain in full, completed from reference TRBV7-2 and TRBJ1-6, reads GAGVSQSPSNKVTEKGKDVELRCDPISGHTALYWYRQSLGQGLEFLIYFQGNSAPDKSGLPSDRFSAERTGGSVSTLTIQRTQQEDSAVYLCASSFDGDNSPLHFGNGTRLTVT.

Ten or more counts support this clonotype. The chain employs TRBV6-5 and TRBJ1-6; TRBD1 matches 7 bases. Germline CDR1 MNHEY, CDR2 SVGAGI. With 6 bases clipped from V and 7 bases from J, the junction kept 6 bases outside the gene matches. The length of the CDR3 is 14 residues. CDR3 in DNA: TGTGCCAGCAGAAAGACAGGGATGAATTCACCCCTCCACTTT. Its translation: CASRKTGMNSPLHF.

This clonotype was counted a few times. The gene calls are TRBV6-5 and TRBJ1-1; 8 nucleotides agree with TRBD1. This CDR3 is 16 amino acids long. The germline gives CDR1 MNHEY, CDR2 SVGAGI. J was trimmed by 5 bases and V by 1 base; bases with no gene match: 9. The CDR3 is CASSYLSTGGGTEAFF. The DNA for the CDR3 is TGTGCCAGCAGTTACTTGAGCACAGGGGGTGGGACTGAAGCTTTCTTT.

In its sample, this clonotype was seen a few times. The rearrangement uses TRBV6-2 or TRBV6-3 and TRBJ2-1, with D hard to call. V was shortened by 0 bases and J by 1 base, with 10 bases between the two germline ends. The V gene's germline CDR1 is MNHEY and CDR2 SVGEGT. There are 16 residues in the CDR3. As DNA, the CDR3 is TGTGCCAGCAGTTACTCGGCCATTGGTTCCTACAATGAGCAGTTCTTC. This codes for CASSYSAIGSYNEQFF.

This chain connects TRBV9 to TRBJ2-3; 10 bases are shared with TRBD2. Germline loops: CDR1 SGDLS, CDR2 YYNGEE. J was trimmed by 2 bases and V by 0 bases; bases with no gene match: 12. This CDR3 is 19 amino acids long. The chain's CDR3 is CASSVVPSGGASATDTQYF. The CDR3 nucleotides read TGTGCCAGCAGCGTAGTTCCGAGCGGGGGGGCCTCTGCCACAGATACGCAGTATTTT.

This clonotype has a handful of counts. V is TRBV3-1 and J is TRBJ1-4; D remains ambiguous. Trimming removed 6 bases at V and 7 bases at J, with 15 bases between. The CDR3 has 14 amino acids. CDR1 and CDR2 (germline): LGHDT, YNNKEL (reference sequence). CDR3 DNA: TGTGCCAGCAGTCCATTGCAGATGAGTGAAAAACTGTTTTTT. This encodes CASSPLQMSEKLFF.

This chain uses TRBV11-2 with TRBJ2-7; TRBD1 or TRBD2 may be the D gene (6 bases each). This CDR3 region has 14 residues. CDR1 SGHAT and CDR2 FQNNGV come from the germline V gene. V lost 6 bases and J lost 2, with 14 bases in between. CDR3 DNA: TGTGCCAGCAGATATGGGGGGCTCCCCTACGAGCAGTACTTC. This translates into CASRYGGLPYEQYF.

This clonotype was seen more than once but under ten times. This chain uses TRBV7-2 with TRBJ2-3; D is unresolved. The CDR3 has 11 residues. Trimming took 5 bases from V and 4 from J, leaving 4 bases between them. Germline CDR1 SGHTA, CDR2 FQGNSA. CDR3 DNA: TGTGCCAGCAGCGGAGCAGATACGCAGTATTTT. This sequence encodes CASSGADTQYF.

This clonotype was picked up many times. The chain recombines TRBV20-1 with TRBJ1-4; D gene uncertain. The CDR3 contains 15 residues. Germline lookup yields CDR1 DFQATT and CDR2 SNEGSKA (reference sequence). The V and J ends lost 0 bases and 7 bases respectively, with 15 bases between them. CDR3 nucleotide sequence: TGCAGTGCTAGAGAGAACACCGGCCTGGGTGAAAAACTGTTTTTT. Translation gives CSARENTGLGEKLFF.

This chain uses TRBV2 with TRBJ1-2; 7 bases align to TRBD1. J was trimmed by 7 bases and V by 4 bases; bases with no gene match: 9. Looked up from germline, CDR1 is SNHLY and CDR2 is FYNNEI. The CDR3 totals 14 residues. DNA for the CDR3: TGTGCCAGCAGTGTCGGCCAGGGGGGCGGTGGCTACACCTTC. Translated, it gives CASSVGQGGGGYTF. Based on the CDR3 plus reference TRBV2 and TRBJ1-2, the full variable domain is EPEVTQTPSHQVTQMGQEVILRCVPISNHLYFYWYRQILGQKVEFLVSFYNNEISEKSEIFDDQFSVERPDGSNFTLKIRSTKLEDSAMYFCASSVGQGGGGYTFGSGTRLTVV.

This clonotype was observed a handful of times. The chain is built from TRBV7-3 and TRBJ2-1, with 11 bases that match TRBD2. CDR3 size: 16 residues. V was pared by 5 bases and J by 6 bases, with 9 bases of the junction left unmatched. Germline-derived CDR1 and CDR2 are SGHTA and FQGTGA. The CDR3 loop reads CASSLIAGGPSNEQFF. CDR3 nucleotides: TGTGCCAGCAGCCTCATAGCGGGGGGGCCGTCCAATGAGCAGTTCTTC.

This clonotype was recorded many times. The gene calls are TRBV5-1 and TRBJ1-1; 8 bases fit TRBD1. Germline CDR1 SGHRS, CDR2 YFSETQ. This CDR3 has 15 amino acids. J lost 1 base, V lost 2 bases, and 4 bases had no gene match. The CDR3 protein is CASSLTGTGNTEAFF. The CDR3 DNA reads TGCGCCAGCAGCTTAACCGGGACAGGGAACACTGAAGCTTTCTTT.

The chain joins TRBV12-5 to TRBJ1-1, with a weak D call TRBD1 (5 bases). The CDR3 sequence is 13 residues long. V gave up 5 bases and J gave up 2 bases, with 9 bases separating them. Germline assignment: CDR1 LGHNT and CDR2 FRNRAP. The CDR3 is CASGLDRNTEAFF. The DNA for the CDR3 is TGTGCTAGTGGTCTAGACAGAAACACTGAAGCTTTCTTT.

This clonotype was recorded a few times. The chain couples TRBV5-5 to TRBJ2-3; TRBD1 matches at 7 bases. Germline V gene lookup returns CDR1 SGHKS and CDR2 YYEKEE (reference sequence). V lost 8 bases and J lost 0; bases outside the gene matches: 9. The CDR3 consists of 15 residues. CDR3 amino acids: CASEGTATSTDTQYF. The DNA of the CDR3 is TGTGCCAGTGAAGGGACAGCTACTAGCACAGATACGCAGTATTTT.

This clonotype has only a few counts. This chain links TRBV5-1 with TRBJ2-3; no clear D. The CDR3 loop spans 16 amino acids. Looked up from germline, CDR1 is SGHRS and CDR2 is YFSETQ. Trimming removed 0 bases from V and 2 bases from J, with 13 bases in between. The CDR3 DNA reads as TGCGCCAGCAGCTTGGAAGGTCACTCCAACACAGATACGCAGTATTTT. It translates to CASSLEGHSNTDTQYF.

The chain combines TRBV19 with TRBJ2-1; the match to TRBD1 covers 12 bases. Germline V gene data show CDR1 as LNHDA and CDR2 as SQIVND (reference sequence). The CDR3 length is 15 residues. Trimming cost V 5 bases and J 7 bases; bases outside gene matches: 6. The CDR3 region is CASSFRDRGPNEQFF. The CDR3 DNA is TGTGCCAGTAGTTTCCGGGACAGGGGGCCTAATGAGCAGTTCTTC.

The chain links TRBV6-6 to TRBJ1-4; TRBD1 matches at 11 bases. CDR3 length: 18 amino acids. The germline gives CDR1 MNHNY, CDR2 SVGAGI (reference sequence). V shed 6 bases and J 0 bases; nucleotides not matched to a gene: 9. CDR3 DNA: TGTGCCAGCAGAAGGACAGGGGGCAGCTTGGCAACTAATGAAAAACTGTTTTTT. It is translated as CASRRTGGSLATNEKLFF.

Many counts were recorded for this clonotype. V usage is TRBV20-1 and J usage is TRBJ2-3, with TRBD2 as a possible D gene (6 bases). Per the germline V gene, CDR1 is DFQATT and CDR2 is SNEGSKA (reference sequence). CDR3 length: 14 amino acids. Trimming took 2 bases from V and 6 from J, leaving 15 bases between them. The CDR3 sequence is CSARLPGVTDTQYF. The CDR3 DNA reads TGCAGTGCTAGACTTCCGGGGGTCACCGATACGCAGTATTTT.

This clonotype was counted between two and nine times. This sequence joins TRBV2 and TRBJ2-1, with D unclear. The germline V gene encodes CDR1 SNHLY and CDR2 FYNNEI. The CDR3 extends over 11 amino acids. V dropped 2 bases and J dropped 8 bases, with 4 bases sitting between them. The CDR3 DNA sequence: TGTGCCAGCAGTGAAACGGATGAGCAGTTCTTC. It translates to CASSETDEQFF.

The table lists this clonotype with a few counts. The J gene is TRBJ2-3, the V gene TRBV7-8; 11 nucleotides line up with TRBD2. Germline V gene data show CDR1 as SGHVS and CDR2 as FQNEAQ. With V trimmed by 5 bases and J by 2 bases, 12 bases remained unmatched. There are 18 residues in the CDR3. Here the CDR3 DNA reads TGTGCCAGCAGCCTTAGCACTAGCGGGGGAGAATTCACAGATACGCAGTATTTT. It translates to CASSLSTSGGEFTDTQYF.